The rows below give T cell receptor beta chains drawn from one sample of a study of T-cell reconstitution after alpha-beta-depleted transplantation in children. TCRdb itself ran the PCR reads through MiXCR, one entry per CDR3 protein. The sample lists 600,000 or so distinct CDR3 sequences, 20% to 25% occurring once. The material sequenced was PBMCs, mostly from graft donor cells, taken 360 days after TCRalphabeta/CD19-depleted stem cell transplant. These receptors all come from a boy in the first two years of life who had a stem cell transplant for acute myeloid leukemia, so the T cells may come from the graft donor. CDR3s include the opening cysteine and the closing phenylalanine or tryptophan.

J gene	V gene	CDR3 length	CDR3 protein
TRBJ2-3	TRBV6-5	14	CASSYSNGADTQYF
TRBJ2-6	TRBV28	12	CASKTGGGVLTF
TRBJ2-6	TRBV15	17	CATSRDMVSSGANVLTF
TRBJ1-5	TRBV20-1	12	CSARQVNQPQHF
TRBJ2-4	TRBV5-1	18	CASSIIPGLLGGENIQYF
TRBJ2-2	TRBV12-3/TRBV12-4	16	CASRGDSLWNTGELFF
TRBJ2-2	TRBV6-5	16	CASSWGRGANTGELFF
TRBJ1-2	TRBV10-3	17	CAISESKGQDIGYGYTF
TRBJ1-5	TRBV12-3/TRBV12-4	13	CASSPQGGQPQHF
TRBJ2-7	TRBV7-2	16	CASSLLGTGTSYEQYF
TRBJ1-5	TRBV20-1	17	CCASNPGTGRGNQPQHF
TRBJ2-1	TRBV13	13	CASSPGLVDEQFF
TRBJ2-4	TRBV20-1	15	CSAPPGVGPKNIQYF
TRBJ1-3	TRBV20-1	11	CSGFRGNTIYF
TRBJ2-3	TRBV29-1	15	CSARGAALNPDTQYF
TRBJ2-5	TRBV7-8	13	CASSFLRKETQYF
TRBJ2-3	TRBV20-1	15	CSARDAGVAADTQYF
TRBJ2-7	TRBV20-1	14	CSHRGQPLSYEQYF